This T cell receptor beta chain comes out of a study of blood T cell repertoires in COVID-19. The table came from immunoSEQ multiplex PCR; TCRdb's copy has only in-frame clones and leaves some out. The table shows a few hundred thousand clones, with about nine tenths occurring only once. Trimming took off 2 bases at V and 3 bases at J, with 8 bases between the two ends. CDR1 is KGHSH and CDR2 is LQKENI in the germline V gene. The CDR3 extends over 13 amino acids. Sequenced material: PBMCs or T cells enriched from blood (not recorded which). The receptor comes from a woman between 45 and 60 years old who had been exposed to COVID-19. The chain recombines TRBV18 with TRBJ2-7; possibly TRBD1 for D (5 bases). CDR3 amino acids: CASSPAGYYEQYF. CDR3 coding DNA: TGTGCCAGCTCACCAGCAGGGTACTACGAGCAGTACTTC.